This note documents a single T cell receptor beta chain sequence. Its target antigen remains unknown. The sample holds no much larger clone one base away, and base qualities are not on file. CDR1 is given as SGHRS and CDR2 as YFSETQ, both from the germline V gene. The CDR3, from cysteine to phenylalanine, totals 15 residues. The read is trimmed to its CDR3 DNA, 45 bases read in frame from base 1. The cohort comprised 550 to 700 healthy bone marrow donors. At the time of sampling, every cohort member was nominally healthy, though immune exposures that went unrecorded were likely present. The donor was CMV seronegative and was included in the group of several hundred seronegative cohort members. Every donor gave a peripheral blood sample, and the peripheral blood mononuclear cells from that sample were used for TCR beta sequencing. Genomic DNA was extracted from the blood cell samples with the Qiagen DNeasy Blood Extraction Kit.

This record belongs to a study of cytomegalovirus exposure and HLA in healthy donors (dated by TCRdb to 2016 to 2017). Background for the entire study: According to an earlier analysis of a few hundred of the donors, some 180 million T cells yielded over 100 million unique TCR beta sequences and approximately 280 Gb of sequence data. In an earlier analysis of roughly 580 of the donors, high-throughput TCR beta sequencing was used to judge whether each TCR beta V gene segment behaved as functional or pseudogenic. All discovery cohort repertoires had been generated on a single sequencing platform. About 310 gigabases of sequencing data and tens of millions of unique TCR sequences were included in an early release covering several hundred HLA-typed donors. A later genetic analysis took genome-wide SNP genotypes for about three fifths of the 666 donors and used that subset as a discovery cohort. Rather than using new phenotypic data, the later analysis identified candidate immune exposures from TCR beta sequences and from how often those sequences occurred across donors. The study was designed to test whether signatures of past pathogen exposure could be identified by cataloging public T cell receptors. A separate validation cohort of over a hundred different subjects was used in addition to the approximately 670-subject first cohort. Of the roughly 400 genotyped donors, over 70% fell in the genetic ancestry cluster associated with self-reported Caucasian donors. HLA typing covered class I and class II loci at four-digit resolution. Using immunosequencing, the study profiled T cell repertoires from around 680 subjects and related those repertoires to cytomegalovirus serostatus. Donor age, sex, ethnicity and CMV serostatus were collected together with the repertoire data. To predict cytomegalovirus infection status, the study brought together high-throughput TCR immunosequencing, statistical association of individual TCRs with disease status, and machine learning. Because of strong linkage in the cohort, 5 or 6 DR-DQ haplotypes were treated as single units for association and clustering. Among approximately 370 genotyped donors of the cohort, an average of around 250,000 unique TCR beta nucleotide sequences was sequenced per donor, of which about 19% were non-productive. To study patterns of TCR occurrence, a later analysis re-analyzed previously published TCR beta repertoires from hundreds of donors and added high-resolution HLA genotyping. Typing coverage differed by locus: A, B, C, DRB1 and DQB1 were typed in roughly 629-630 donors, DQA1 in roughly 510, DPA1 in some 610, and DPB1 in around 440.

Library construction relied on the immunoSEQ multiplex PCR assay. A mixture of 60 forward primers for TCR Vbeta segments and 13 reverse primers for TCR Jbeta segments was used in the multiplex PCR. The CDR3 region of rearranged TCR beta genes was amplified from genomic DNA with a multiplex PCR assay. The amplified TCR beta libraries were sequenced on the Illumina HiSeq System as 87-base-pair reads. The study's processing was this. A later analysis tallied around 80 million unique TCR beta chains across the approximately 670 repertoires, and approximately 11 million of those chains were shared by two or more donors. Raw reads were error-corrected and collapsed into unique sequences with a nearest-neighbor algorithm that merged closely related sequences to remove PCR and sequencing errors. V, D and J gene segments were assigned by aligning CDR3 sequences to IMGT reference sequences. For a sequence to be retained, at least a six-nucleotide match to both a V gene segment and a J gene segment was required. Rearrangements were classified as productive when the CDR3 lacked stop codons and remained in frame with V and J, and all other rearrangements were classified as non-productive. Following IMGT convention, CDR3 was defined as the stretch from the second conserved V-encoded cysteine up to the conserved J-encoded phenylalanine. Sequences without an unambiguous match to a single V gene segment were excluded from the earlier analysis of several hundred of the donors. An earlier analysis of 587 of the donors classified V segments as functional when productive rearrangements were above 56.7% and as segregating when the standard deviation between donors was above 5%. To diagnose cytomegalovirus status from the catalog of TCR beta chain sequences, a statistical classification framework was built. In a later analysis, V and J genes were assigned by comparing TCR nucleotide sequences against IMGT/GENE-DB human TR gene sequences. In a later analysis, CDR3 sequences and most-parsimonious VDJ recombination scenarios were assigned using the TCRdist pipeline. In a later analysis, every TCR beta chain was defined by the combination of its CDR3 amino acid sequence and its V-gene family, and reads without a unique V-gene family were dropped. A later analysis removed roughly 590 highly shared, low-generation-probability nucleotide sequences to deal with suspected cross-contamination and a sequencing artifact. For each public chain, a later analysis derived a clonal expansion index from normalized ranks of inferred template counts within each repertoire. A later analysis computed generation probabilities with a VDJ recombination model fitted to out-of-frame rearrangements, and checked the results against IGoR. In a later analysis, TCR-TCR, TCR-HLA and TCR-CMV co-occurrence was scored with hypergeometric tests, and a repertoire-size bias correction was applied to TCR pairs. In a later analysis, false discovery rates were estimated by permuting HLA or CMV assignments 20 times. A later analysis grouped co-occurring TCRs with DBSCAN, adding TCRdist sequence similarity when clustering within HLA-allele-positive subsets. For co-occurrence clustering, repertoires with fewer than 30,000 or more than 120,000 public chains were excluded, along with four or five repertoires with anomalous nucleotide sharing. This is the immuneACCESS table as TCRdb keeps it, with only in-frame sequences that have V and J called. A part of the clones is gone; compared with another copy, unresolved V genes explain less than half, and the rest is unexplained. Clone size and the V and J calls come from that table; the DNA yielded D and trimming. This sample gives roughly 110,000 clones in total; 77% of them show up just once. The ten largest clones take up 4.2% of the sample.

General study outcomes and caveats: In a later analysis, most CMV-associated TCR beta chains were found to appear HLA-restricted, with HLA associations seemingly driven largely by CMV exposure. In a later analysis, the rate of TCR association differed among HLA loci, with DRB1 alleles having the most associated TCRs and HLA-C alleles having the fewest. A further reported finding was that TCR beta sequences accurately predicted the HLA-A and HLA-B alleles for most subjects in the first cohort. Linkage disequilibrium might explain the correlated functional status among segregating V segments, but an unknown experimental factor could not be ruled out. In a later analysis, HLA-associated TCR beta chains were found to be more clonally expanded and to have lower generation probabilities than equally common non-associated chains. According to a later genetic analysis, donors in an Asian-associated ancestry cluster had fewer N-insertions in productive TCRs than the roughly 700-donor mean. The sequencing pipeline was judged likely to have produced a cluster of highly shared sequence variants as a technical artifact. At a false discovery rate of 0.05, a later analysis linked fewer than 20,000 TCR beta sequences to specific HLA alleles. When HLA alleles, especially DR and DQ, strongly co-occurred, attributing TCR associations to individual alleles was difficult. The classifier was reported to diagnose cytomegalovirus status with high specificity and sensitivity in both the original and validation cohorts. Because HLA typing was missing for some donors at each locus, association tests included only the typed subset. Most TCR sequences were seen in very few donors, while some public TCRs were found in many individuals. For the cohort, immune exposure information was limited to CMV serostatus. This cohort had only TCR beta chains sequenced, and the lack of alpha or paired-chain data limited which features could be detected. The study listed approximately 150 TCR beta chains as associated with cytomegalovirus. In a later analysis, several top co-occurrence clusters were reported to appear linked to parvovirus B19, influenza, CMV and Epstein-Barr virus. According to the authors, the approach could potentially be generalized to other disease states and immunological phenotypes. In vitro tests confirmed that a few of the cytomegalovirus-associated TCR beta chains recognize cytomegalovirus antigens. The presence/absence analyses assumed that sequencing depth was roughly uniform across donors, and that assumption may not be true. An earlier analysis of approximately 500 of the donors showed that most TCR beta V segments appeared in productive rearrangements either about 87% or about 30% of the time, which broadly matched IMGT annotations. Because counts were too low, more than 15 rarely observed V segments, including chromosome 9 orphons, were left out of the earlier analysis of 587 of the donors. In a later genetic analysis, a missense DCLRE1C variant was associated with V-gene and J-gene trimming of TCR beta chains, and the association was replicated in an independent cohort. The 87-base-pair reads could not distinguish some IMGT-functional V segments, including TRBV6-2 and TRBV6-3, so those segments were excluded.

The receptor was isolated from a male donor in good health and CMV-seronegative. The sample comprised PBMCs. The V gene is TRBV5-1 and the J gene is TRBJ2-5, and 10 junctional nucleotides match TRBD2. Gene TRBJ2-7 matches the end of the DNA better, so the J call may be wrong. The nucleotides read TGCGCCAGCAGCTCCGGAGGGACTAGCGCCTACGAGCAGTACTTC. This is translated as CASSSGGTSAYEQYF.